This T cell receptor beta chain was identified during a study of response to subunit inactivated influenza vaccine. Findings and limits, study-wide: The authors put forward the suggestion that each seasonal influenza vaccination may bring in only a limited number of new T cells.

Germline values: CDR1 SGHVS, CDR2 FQNEAQ. The V and J ends lost 4 bases and 10 bases respectively, with 14 bases between them. The CDR3 length is 13 residues. This clonotype occurred a few times. What it binds is not known. TCRdb used MiXCR to reprocess the RT-PCR reads, holding one entry per CDR3 protein. The top ten clones hold less than 9% of a sample with 600,000 to 850,000 distinct CDR3 sequences, around 13% of them seen once. This specimen consisted of PBMCs from blood, obtained less than 15 days before vaccination. This rearrangement joins TRBV7-8 to TRBJ2-1; D gene uncertain. The receptor comes from a man aged 45 to 65 who received an inactivated influenza vaccine. CDR3 region: CASSSARVEEQFF. CDR3 bases: TGTGCCAGCAGCTCGGCACGGGTGGAAGAGCAGTTCTTC.